The 2 T cell receptor beta chains in this list originate from one sample, sequenced in a study of shared clonotypes between healthy human individuals. The assay was immunoSEQ multiplex PCR, and TCRdb's table has in-frame clones only and misses some. The sample yields roughly 2.5 million clones, around 90% seen once. Input material: naive CD4+ T cells sorted from blood. Subset indicated: CD45RA+ positively selected. These receptors all come from a man aged 18 to 35 in good health.

Remarks on this clone: Other DNA sequences within the sample encode an identical CDR3. The chain carries TRBV6-5 and TRBJ1-5; no firm D call. Germline V CDR1 and CDR2: MNHEY, SVGAGI. The length of the CDR3 is 14 residues. Trimming stripped 4 bases from V and 0 bases from J, with 7 bases between. In nucleotides, the CDR3 is TGTGCCAGCAGTTCCGCCGGTAGCAATCAGCCCCAGCATTTT. Translating it yields CASSSAGSNQPQHF.

The V gene is TRBV28, the J gene TRBJ1-5; possibly TRBD1 for D (6 bases). V was shortened by 7 bases and J by 1 base, with 14 bases between the two germline ends. The CDR3 has 15 amino acids. In germline, CDR1 is MDHEN, CDR2 SYDVKM. Written as DNA, the CDR3 is TGTGCCAGCACCCGAGGGGGTTCCAGCAATCAGCCCCAGCATTTT. Its translation is CASTRGGSSNQPQHF. Variable domain in full (rest from reference TRBV28 and TRBJ1-5): DVKVTQSSRYLVKRTGEKVFLECVQDMDHENMFWYRQDPGLGLRLIYFSYDVKMKEKGDIPEGYSVSREKKERFSLILESASTNQTSMYLCASTRGGSSNQPQHFGDGTRLSIL.